One and the same sample provided the 14 T cell receptor beta chains below, sequenced in a study of blood T cells in healthy people across ages. The authors ran a second PCR of about 6 to 11 cycles using a sample-barcoded 5' primer and a J-beta primer mix. Each CDR3 protein is one row after TCRdb ran MiXCR on the 5' RACE reads. The profile shows hundreds of thousands of distinct CDR3 sequences, around 24% of them singletons. In addition, the sample was reused for a study of T cells of mothers and their children.

The material sequenced was blood. The receptors originated from a boy aged 10-17 years in good health.

This clonotype was seen more than once but under ten times. V gene TRBV4-3 combines with J gene TRBJ1-6; D might be TRBD1 (6 bases). This CDR3 has 15 amino acids. Germline V gene lookup returns CDR1 LGHNA and CDR2 YSLEER. V lost 1 base, J lost 6 bases, and 10 bases lay in between. CDR3 loop: CASSQGTEINSPLHF. The CDR3 DNA is TGCGCCAGCAGCCAAGGGACAGAGATTAATTCACCCCTCCACTTT.

In its sample, this clonotype was seen a few times. The chain is built from TRBV12-3 or TRBV12-4 and TRBJ2-1; 9 bases match TRBD2. V lost 4 bases and J lost 7; bases outside the gene matches: 2. CDR3 length: 13 residues. The CDR3 loop is CASSSTSGNEQFF. The CDR3 DNA reads TGTGCCAGCAGTTCGACTAGCGGTAATGAGCAGTTCTTC.

Notes on this clonotype: This sequence may be a read error, since a much larger clone differs from it by one base. The chain joins TRBV12-3 or TRBV12-4 to TRBJ1-2, with D possibly being TRBD1 (5 bases). CDR3 length: 12 residues. The CDR3 coding sequence is TGTACCAGCAGTTTCGGAAGGGGTGGCTACACCTTC. It codes for CTSSFGRGGYTF.

This clonotype was counted only a few times. The rearrangement links TRBV13 to TRBJ2-1; no clear D. Trimming took 3 bases from V and 5 from J, leaving 11 bases between them. Germline CDR1 reads PRHDT; CDR2 reads FYEKMQ (reference sequence). The CDR3 spans 14 residues. This CDR3 reads CASSLNNLNNEQFF. The DNA of the CDR3 is TGTGCCAGCAGCTTGAATAACCTCAACAATGAGCAGTTCTTC.

This clonotype was detected a few times. The chain links TRBV6-2 or TRBV6-3 to TRBJ2-1; 13 bases match TRBD2. The CDR3 sequence is 18 residues long. Germline lookup yields CDR1 MNHEY and CDR2 SVGEGT. V lost 0 bases and J lost 0; bases outside the gene matches: 2. Here the CDR3 reads CASSYSTSGGSSYNEQFF. The CDR3 DNA follows: TGTGCCAGCAGTTACTCGACTAGCGGGGGGAGCTCCTACAATGAGCAGTTCTTC.

This rearrangement joins TRBV24-1 to TRBJ2-6, with no clear D. This CDR3 is 15 amino acids long. V was trimmed by 4 bases and J by 0 bases, leaving 6 bases between them. Germline assignment: CDR1 KGHDR and CDR2 SFDVKD. The CDR3 DNA reads as TGTGCCACCAGTGACGCGACCTCTGGGGCCAACGTCCTGACTTTC. It yields the protein CATSDATSGANVLTF.

V usage is TRBV11-2 and J usage is TRBJ2-5; TRBD1 might be the D (5 bases). The J call is uncertain, as TRBJ2-1 better fits the DNA end. The CDR3 totals 15 residues. Looked up from germline, CDR1 is SGHAT and CDR2 is FQNNGV. The chain's CDR3 is CASSFFSPWGDEQFF. As DNA, the CDR3 is TGTGCCAGCAGCTTCTTTTCGCCATGGGGCGATGAGCAGTTCTTC.

The chain couples TRBV20-1 to TRBJ1-5; 7 nucleotides agree with TRBD1. The CDR3 runs 14 residues. J gave up 7 bases and V 3 bases, and 9 bases lay outside the gene matches. CDR1 and CDR2 (germline): DFQATT, SNEGSKA (reference sequence). This chain's CDR3 is CSARVRQGNQPQHF. In DNA form, the CDR3 reads TGCAGTGCTAGGGTTCGACAGGGAAACCAGCCCCAGCATTTT.

V is TRBV24-1 and J is TRBJ2-1; TRBD1 or TRBD2 may be the D gene (5 bases each). V was pared by 7 bases and J by 0 bases, with 9 bases between. CDR3 length: 14 residues. The germline CDR1 and CDR2 sequences are KGHDR and SFDVKD. The CDR3 is CATSSGTSYNEQFF. The CDR3 region has the DNA TGTGCCACCAGCTCAGGGACCTCCTACAATGAGCAGTTCTTC.

The gene calls are TRBV20-1 and TRBJ2-7; tentative D call: TRBD1 (5 bases). Trimming removed 2 bases at V and 0 bases at J, with 11 bases between. This CDR3 comprises 14 residues. Germline V gene data show CDR1 as DFQATT and CDR2 as SNEGSKA (reference sequence). DNA of the CDR3: TGCAGTGCTAGATTGACAGACAGCTCCTACGAGCAGTACTTC. It encodes CSARLTDSSYEQYF.

This clonotype has more than one count but fewer than ten. This CDR3 fails to terminate in the conserved phenylalanine or tryptophan, so it likely reflects a read error. The DNA is left out, because the CDR3 cannot be placed on it with certainty; the CDR3 is given as TCRdb lists it. The chain has TRBV2 and TRBJ2-7; TRBD1 is taken as the D call from the table, unchecked against the DNA. CDR1 is SNHLY, CDR2 FYNNEI, per germline. The CDR3 numbers 9 amino acids, ends counted. Here the CDR3 reads CASKTDRAL.

A few counts support this clonotype. The chain joins TRBV28 to TRBJ2-5; D is undetermined. TRBJ2-7 matches the DNA end more closely, so the J call is doubtful. CDR1 MDHEN and CDR2 SYDVKM come from the germline V gene. The CDR3 length is 11 residues. Here the CDR3 reads CASSLRFEQYF. CDR3 sequence (DNA): TGTGCCAGCAGTTTGAGGTTCGAGCAGTACTTC.

This clonotype was counted between two and nine times. The rearrangement links TRBV6-2 or TRBV6-3 to TRBJ2-5; D call uncertain. This CDR3 is built from 14 residues. CDR1 and CDR2 (germline): MNHEY, SVGEGT. Deletions cut 6 bases from V and 3 bases from J, with 14 bases between. Here the CDR3 DNA reads TGTGCCAGCAGCTTGCGTGCTACCGAAGAGACCCAGTACTTC. Encoded protein: CASSLRATEETQYF.

The rearrangement links TRBV12-5 to TRBJ2-2; tentative D call: TRBD1 (7 bases). The CDR3 length is 15 residues. The germline V gene encodes CDR1 LGHNT and CDR2 FRNRAP. Trimming left V 5 bases short and J 4 bases short, with 14 bases between. CDR3 amino acids: CASGPAGGSTGELFF. CDR3 DNA: TGTGCTAGTGGTCCAGCAGGGGGGAGCACCGGGGAGCTGTTTTTT.